This record covers a single T cell receptor beta chain. The CDR3 has 13 residues. The germline V gene encodes CDR1 GTSNPN and CDR2 SVGIG (reference sequence). J was trimmed by 2 bases and V by 4 bases; bases with no gene match: 3. Only in-frame clones appear in the TCRdb table, and some are missing; sequencing was by immunoSEQ multiplex PCR. The table includes 200,000 to 250,000 clones, 84% detected once. The sample comes from a study of blood T cell repertoires in COVID-19. Enrolled through a virtual design, the participants were between roughly 18 and 100 years of age and came from under 30 US areas. Clinical history as reported by participants underpinned cohort assignment.

This clonotype was obtained from a woman aged 35 to 49 who had recovered from COVID-19. The source material was PBMCs or T cells enriched from blood (not recorded which). V and J are TRBV30 and TRBJ2-3; the match to TRBD2 covers 7 bases. The CDR3 region has the DNA TGTGCCTGGACTAGCGGAAACACAGATACGCAGTATTTT. It yields the protein CAWTSGNTDTQYF.